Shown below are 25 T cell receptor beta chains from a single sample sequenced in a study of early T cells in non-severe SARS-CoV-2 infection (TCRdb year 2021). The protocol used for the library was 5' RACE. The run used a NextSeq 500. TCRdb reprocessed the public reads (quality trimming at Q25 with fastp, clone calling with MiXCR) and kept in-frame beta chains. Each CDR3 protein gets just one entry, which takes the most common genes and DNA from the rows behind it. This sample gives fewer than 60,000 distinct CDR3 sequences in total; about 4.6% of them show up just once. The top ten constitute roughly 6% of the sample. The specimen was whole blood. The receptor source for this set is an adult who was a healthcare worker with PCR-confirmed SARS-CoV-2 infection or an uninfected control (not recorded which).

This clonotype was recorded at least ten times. The CDR3 coding sequence is TGTGCCAGCAGCCTCCCGAACAGCGGGGACACAGATACGCAGTATTTT. Its translation: CASSLPNSGDTDTQYF. This chain uses TRBV7-9 with TRBJ2-3, with TRBD2 matching over 7 bases. Germline trimming cut 5 bases from V and 2 bases from J; bases unmatched to any gene: 10. The CDR3 loop spans 16 amino acids. Looked up from germline, CDR1 is SEHNR and CDR2 is FQNEAQ (reference sequence).

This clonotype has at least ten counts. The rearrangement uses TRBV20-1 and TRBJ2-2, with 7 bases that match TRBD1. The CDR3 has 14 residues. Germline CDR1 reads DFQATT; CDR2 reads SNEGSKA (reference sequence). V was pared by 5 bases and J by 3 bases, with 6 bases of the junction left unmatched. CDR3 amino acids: CSAEGQGDTGELFF. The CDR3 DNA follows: TGCAGTGCTGAAGGGCAGGGGGACACCGGGGAGCTGTTTTTT.

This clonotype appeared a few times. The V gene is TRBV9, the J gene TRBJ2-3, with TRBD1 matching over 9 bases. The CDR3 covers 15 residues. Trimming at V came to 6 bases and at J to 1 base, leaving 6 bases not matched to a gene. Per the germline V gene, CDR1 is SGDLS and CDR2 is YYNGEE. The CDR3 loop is CASKCRDRGTDTQYF. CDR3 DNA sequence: TGTGCCAGCAAATGCCGGGACAGGGGCACAGATACGCAGTATTTT.

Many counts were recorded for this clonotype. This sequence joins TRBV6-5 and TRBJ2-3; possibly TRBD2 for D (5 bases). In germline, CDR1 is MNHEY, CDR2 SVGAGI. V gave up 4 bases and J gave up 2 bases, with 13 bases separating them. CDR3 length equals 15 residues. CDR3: CASSSHHRDTDTQYF. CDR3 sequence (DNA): TGTGCCAGCAGTTCCCATCATCGGGACACAGATACGCAGTATTTT.

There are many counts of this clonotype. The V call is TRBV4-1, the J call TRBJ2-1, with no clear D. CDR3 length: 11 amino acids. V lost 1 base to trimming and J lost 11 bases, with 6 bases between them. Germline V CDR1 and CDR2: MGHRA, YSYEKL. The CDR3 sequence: CASSQGVKQFF. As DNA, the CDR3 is TGCGCCAGCAGCCAAGGGGTAAAGCAGTTCTTC.

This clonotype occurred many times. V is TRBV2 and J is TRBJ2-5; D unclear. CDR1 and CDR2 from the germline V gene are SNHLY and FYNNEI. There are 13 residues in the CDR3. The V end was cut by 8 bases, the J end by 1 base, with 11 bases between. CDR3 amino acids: CASAAELQETQYF. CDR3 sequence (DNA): TGTGCCAGCGCGGCAGAACTCCAAGAGACCCAGTACTTC.

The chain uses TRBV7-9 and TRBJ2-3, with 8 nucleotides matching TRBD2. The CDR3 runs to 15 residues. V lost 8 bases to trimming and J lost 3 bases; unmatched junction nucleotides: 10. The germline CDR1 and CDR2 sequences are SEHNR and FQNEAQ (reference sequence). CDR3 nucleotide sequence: TGTGCCAGCGGGGCGGGGACTAGTCAAACAGATACGCAGTATTTT. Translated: CASGAGTSQTDTQYF.

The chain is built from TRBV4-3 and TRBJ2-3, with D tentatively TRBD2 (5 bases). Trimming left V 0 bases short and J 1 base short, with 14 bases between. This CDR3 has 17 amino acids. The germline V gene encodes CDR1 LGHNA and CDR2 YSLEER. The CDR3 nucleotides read TGCGCCAGCAGCCAAGACCTAGCCCACCTCGGCACAGATACGCAGTATTTT. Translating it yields CASSQDLAHLGTDTQYF.

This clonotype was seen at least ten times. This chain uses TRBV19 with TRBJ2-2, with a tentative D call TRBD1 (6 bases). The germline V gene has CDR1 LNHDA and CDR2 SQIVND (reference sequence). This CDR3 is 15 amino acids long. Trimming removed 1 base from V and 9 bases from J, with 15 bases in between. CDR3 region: CASSIGDRSSWELFF. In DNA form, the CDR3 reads TGTGCCAGTAGTATAGGTGACAGGAGTTCTTGGGAGCTGTTTTTT.

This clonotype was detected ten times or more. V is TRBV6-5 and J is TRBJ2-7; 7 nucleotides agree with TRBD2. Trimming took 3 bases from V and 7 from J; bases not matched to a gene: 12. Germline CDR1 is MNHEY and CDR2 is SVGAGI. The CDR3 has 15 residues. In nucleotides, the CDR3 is TGTGCCAGCAGTTATCCTGCGAGCGGGGAGGGGGAGCAGTACTTC. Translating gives CASSYPASGEGEQYF.

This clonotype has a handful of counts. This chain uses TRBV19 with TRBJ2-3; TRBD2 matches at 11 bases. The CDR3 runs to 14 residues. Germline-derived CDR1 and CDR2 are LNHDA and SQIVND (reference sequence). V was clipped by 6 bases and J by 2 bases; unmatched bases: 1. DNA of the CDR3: TGTGCCAGTAGGGGACTAGCGGACACAGATACGCAGTATTTT. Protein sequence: CASRGLADTDTQYF.

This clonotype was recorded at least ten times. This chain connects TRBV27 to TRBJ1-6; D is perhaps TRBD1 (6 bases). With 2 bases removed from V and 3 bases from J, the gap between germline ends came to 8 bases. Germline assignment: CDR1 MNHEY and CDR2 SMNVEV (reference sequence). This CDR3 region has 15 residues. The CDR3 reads CASSLGQSYNSPLHF. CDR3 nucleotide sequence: TGTGCCAGCAGTTTAGGACAGAGCTATAATTCACCCCTCCACTTT.

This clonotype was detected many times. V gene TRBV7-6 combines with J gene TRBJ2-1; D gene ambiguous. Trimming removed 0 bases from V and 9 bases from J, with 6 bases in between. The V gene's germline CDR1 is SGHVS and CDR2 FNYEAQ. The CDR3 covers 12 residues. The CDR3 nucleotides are TGTGCCAGCAGCTTAGCGGGGTTTGAGCAGTTCTTC. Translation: CASSLAGFEQFF.

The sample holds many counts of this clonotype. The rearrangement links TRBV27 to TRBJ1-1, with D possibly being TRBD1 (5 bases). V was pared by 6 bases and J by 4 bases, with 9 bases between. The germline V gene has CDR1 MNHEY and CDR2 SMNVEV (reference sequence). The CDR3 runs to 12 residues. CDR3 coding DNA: TGTGCCAGCAGGGGGCAGCTCACTGAAGCTTTCTTT. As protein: CASRGQLTEAFF.

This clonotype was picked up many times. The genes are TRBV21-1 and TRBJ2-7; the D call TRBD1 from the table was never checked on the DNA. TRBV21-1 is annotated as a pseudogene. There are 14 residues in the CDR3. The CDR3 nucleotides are TGTGCCAGCAGCAAAGAGGGACCGGGGGACGAGCAGTACTTC. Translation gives CASSKEGPGDEQYF.

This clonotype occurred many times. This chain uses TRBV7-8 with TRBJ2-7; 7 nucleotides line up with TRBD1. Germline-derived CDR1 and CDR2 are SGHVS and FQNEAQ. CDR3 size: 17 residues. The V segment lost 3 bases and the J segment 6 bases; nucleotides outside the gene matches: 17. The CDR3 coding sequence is TGTGCCAGCAGCTTCTCTAGATATACAGGGGATCCAGGCGAGCAGTACTTC. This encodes CASSFSRYTGDPGEQYF.

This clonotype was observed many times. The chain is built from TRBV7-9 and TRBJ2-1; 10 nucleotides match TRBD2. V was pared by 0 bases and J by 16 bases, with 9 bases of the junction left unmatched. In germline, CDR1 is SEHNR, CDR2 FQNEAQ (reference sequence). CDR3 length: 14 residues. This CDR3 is CASSLATSGDPLFF. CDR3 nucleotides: TGTGCCAGCAGCTTAGCTACTAGCGGGGATCCCCTTTTCTTC.

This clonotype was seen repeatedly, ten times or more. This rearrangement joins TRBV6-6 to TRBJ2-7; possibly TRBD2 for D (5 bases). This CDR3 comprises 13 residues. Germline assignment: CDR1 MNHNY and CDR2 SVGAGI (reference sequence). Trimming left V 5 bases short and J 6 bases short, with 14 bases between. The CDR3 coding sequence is TGTGCCAGCAGTCCCTTCCGGGATTCCGAGCAGTACTTC. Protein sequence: CASSPFRDSEQYF.

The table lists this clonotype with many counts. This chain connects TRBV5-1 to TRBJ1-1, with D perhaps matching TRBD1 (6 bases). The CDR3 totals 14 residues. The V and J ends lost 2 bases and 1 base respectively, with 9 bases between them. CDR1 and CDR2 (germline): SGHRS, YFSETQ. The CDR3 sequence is CASSFGQRNTEAFF. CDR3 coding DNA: TGCGCCAGCAGCTTCGGACAGAGGAACACTGAAGCTTTCTTT.

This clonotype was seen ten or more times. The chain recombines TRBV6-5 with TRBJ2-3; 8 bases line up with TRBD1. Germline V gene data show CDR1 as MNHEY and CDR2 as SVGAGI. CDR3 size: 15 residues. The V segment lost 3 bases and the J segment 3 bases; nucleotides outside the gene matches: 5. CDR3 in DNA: TGTGCCAGCAGTTATTGGACAGGGAAAACAGATACGCAGTATTTT. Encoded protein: CASSYWTGKTDTQYF.

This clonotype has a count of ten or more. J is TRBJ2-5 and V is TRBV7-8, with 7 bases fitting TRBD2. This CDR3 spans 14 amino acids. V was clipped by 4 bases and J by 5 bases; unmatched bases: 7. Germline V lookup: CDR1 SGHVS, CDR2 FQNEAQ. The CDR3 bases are TGTGCCAGCAGCTCCGGAGCGGGGCAGGAGACCCAGTACTTC. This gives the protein CASSSGAGQETQYF.

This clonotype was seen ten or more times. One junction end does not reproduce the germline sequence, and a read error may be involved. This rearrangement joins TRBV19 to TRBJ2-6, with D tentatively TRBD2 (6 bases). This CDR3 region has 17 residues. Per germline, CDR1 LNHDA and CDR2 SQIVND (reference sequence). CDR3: CASSVPGTLYGPNVLTF. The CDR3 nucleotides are TGTGCCAGTAGTGTTCCCGGGACTCTATATGGGCCCAACGTCCTGACTTTC.

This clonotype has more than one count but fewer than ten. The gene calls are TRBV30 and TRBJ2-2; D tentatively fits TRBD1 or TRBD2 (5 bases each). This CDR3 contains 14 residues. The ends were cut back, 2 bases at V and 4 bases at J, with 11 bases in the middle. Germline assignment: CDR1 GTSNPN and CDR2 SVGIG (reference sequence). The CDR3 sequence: CAWSSGAATGELFF. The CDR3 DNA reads TGTGCCTGGAGTTCCGGGGCGGCCACCGGGGAGCTGTTTTTT.

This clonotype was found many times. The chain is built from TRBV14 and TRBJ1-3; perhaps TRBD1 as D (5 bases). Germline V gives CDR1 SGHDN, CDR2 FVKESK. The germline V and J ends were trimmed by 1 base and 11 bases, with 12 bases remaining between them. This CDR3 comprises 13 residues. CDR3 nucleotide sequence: TGTGCCAGCAGCCAAGGACAGAATGGAGCCATATATTTT. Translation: CASSQGQNGAIYF.

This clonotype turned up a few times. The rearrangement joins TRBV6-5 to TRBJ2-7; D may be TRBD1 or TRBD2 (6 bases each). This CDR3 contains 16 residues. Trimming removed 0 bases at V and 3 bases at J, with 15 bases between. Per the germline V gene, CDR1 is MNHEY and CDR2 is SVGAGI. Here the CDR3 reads CASSYSRGVKSYEQYF. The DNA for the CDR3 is TGTGCCAGCAGTTACTCGAGGGGGGTCAAGAGCTACGAGCAGTACTTC.